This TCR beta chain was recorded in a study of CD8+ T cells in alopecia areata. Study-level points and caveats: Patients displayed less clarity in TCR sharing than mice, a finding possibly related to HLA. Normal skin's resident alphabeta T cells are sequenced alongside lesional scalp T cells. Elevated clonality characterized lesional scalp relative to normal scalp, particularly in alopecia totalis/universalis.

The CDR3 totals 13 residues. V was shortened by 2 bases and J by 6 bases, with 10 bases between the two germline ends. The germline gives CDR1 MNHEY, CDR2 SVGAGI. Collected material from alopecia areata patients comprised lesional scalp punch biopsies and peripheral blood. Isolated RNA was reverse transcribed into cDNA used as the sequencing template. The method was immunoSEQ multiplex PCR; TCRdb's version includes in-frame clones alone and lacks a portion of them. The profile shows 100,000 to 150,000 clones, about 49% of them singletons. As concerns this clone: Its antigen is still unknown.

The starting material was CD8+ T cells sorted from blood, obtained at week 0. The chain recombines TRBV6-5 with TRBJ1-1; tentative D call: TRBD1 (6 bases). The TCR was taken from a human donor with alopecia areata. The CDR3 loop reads CASSYPEGAEAFF. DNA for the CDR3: TGTGCCAGCAGTTACCCCGAGGGGGCTGAAGCTTTCTTT.